Listed below are T cell receptor beta chains from one sample, sequenced in a study of blood T cell repertoires in COVID-19. This table comes from immunoSEQ multiplex PCR, and its TCRdb copy is limited to in-frame clones, with some not included. The profile shows roughly 340,000 clones, roughly 90% of them singletons. Sequenced input: peripheral blood. All receptors derive from a woman aged 25 to 45 with COVID-19, enrolled during active disease. Both conserved end residues are part of each CDR3. D genes are given only for firm matches. Clone size is shown for a subset of rows, as once, few, many or a class of expanded clone.

>TRBD2|TRBJ2-3|NA|TRBV29-1
CSVGTSTADTQYF
TGCAGCGTCGGGACTAGCACGGCAGATACGCAGTATTTT
>TRBD2|TRBJ2-1|NA|TRBV4-1
CASSQGRAKPSYNEQFF
TGCGCCAGCAGCCAGGGGAGGGCGAAACCTTCCTACAATGAGCAGTTCTTC
>NA|TRBJ1-6|once|TRBV3-1/TRBV3-2
CASSQEAPLTGMDSPLHF
TGTGCCAGCAGTCAAGAGGCCCCACTAACCGGGATGGATTCACCCCTCCACTTT
>NA|TRBJ1-1|NA|TRBV6-5
CASSFREYTEAFF
TGTGCCAGCAGTTTCAGGGAATACACTGAAGCTTTCTTT
>TRBD2|TRBJ2-1|NA|TRBV9
CASSPPAGGDYNEQFF
TGTGCCAGCAGCCCGCCAGCGGGAGGGGACTACAATGAGCAGTTCTTC
>TRBD2|TRBJ2-1|NA|TRBV4-2
CASSQAGTSGVNEQFF
TGTGCCAGCAGCCAAGCGGGGACTAGCGGGGTCAATGAGCAGTTCTTC
>TRBD1|TRBJ1-1|NA|TRBV30
CAWRTHGTGATEAFF
TGTGCCTGGAGGACCCACGGGACAGGGGCCACTGAAGCTTTCTTT
>TRBD1|TRBJ1-5|NA|TRBV24-1
CATSDGRTGGNQPQHF
TGTGCCACCAGTGATGGCCGGACAGGGGGGAATCAGCCCCAGCATTTT
>TRBD2|TRBJ2-1|NA|TRBV3-1/TRBV3-2
CASSQDPLTSGDNEQFF
TGTGCCAGCAGCCAAGATCCCCTGACTAGCGGGGACAATGAGCAGTTCTTC
>NA|TRBJ2-7|NA|TRBV6-5
CASSRHLAYEQYF
TGTGCCAGCAGTCGACACCTTGCCTACGAGCAGTACTTC
>TRBD2|TRBJ2-2|NA|TRBV19
CASRVGLAGGTANTGELFF
TGTGCCAGCAGAGTGGGACTAGCGGGGGGTACCGCGAACACCGGGGAGCTGTTTTTT
>TRBD2|TRBJ2-3|NA|TRBV11-2
CASSYSGINTDTQYF
TGTGCCAGCAGCTATAGCGGGATTAACACAGATACGCAGTATTTT
>NA|TRBJ2-1|NA|TRBV11-3
CASSWADSSYNEQFF
TGTGCCAGCAGCTGGGCAGATAGCTCCTACAATGAGCAGTTCTTC
>TRBD2|TRBJ2-3|NA|TRBV11-3
CASSRRGLATPVTQYF
TGTGCCAGCAGCCGTAGGGGACTAGCTACGCCGGTTACGCAGTATTTT
>TRBD1|TRBJ1-3|once|TRBV5-1
CASSLETGAGNTIYF
TGCGCCAGCAGCTTAGAAACAGGGGCTGGAAACACCATATATTTT
>NA|TRBJ1-5|NA|TRBV30
CAWSVGGHGTPQHF
TGTGCCTGGAGTGTGGGAGGCCATGGAACGCCCCAGCATTTT
>NA|TRBJ2-5|NA|TRBV7-7
CASSLGQLETQYF
TGTGCTAGCAGCTTAGGACAGTTGGAGACCCAGTACTTC
>TRBD1|TRBJ2-1|NA|TRBV29-1
CSAGQAGIFDEQFF
TGCAGCGCCGGACAGGCGGGTATCTTCGATGAGCAGTTCTTC
>NA|TRBJ1-1|NA|TRBV10-1
CASSVGQNTEAFF
TGCGCCAGCAGTGTGGGGCAGAACACTGAAGCTTTCTTT
>TRBD2|TRBJ2-3|NA|TRBV24-1
CATSDPSSGGASTDTQYF
TGTGCCACCAGTGATCCGTCTAGCGGGGGGGCCAGCACAGATACGCAGTATTTT
>NA|TRBJ1-3|NA|TRBV9
CASSVKSTGNTIYF
TGTGCCAGCAGCGTAAAATCAACAGGAAACACCATATATTTT
>TRBD1|TRBJ1-2|NA|TRBV11-3
CASSSKSSGGGLPSGYTF
TGTGCCAGCAGCTCCAAGTCGTCAGGGGGCGGTTTGCCGAGTGGCTACACCTTC
>TRBD2|TRBJ2-5|NA|TRBV9
CASSALSGAGGGETQYF
TGTGCCAGCAGCGCTCTATCTGGAGCGGGAGGGGGGGAGACCCAGTACTTC
>NA|TRBJ2-7|NA|TRBV7-2
CASSLRGAPYEQYF
TGTGCCAGCAGCTTGCGGGGTGCGCCCTACGAGCAGTACTTC
>TRBD2|TRBJ2-2|NA|TRBV5-1
CASSPQTSGGLVAGELFF
TGCGCCAGCAGCCCGCAGACTAGCGGGGGGTTAGTCGCCGGGGAGCTGTTTTTT
>NA|TRBJ2-3|NA|TRBV11-3
CASSLDPLETDTQYF
TGTGCCAGCAGCTTAGACCCGTTAGAAACAGATACGCAGTATTTT
>NA|TRBJ1-1|NA|TRBV6-5
CASSSGQMNTEAFF
TGTGCCAGCAGCTCAGGACAGATGAACACTGAAGCTTTCTTT
>NA|TRBJ2-1|NA|TRBV7-2
CASSLTLERHNEQFF
TGTGCCAGCAGCTTAACCTTGGAGCGGCACAATGAGCAGTTCTTC
>NA|TRBJ1-1|NA|TRBV2
CASSGNKRGEAFF
TGTGCCAGCAGTGGAAATAAACGAGGGGAAGCTTTCTTT
>NA|TRBJ2-7|NA|TRBV4-3
CASSHLRFSYEQYF
TGCGCCAGCAGCCATCTCAGGTTCTCCTACGAGCAGTACTTC
>TRBD1|TRBJ1-3|NA|TRBV19
CASSIFPGQRTGNTIYF
TGTGCCAGTAGTATATTTCCGGGACAGCGGACGGGAAACACCATATATTTT
>TRBD1|TRBJ2-1|NA|TRBV6-6
CASNKGGRTGMNEQFF
TGTGCCAGCAACAAGGGGGGAAGGACAGGGATGAATGAGCAGTTCTTC
>NA|TRBJ2-3|NA|TRBV6-5
CASSYSTGTDTQYF
TGTGCCAGCAGTTACTCGACAGGCACAGATACGCAGTATTTT
>TRBD1|TRBJ2-7|NA|TRBV6-1
CASSEGRDRSYEQYF
TGTGCCAGCAGTGAAGGCCGGGACAGGTCCTACGAGCAGTACTTC
>TRBD1|TRBJ2-2|once|TRBV6-5
CASSFPGQGGTGELFF
TGTGCCAGCAGTTTCCCGGGACAGGGGGGCACCGGGGAGCTGTTTTTT
>NA|TRBJ1-3|NA|TRBV11-1
CASSRTDSGNTIYF
TGTGCCAGCAGCCGGACAGATTCTGGAAACACCATATATTTT
>NA|TRBJ2-5|NA|TRBV2
CASSREGWGQETQYF
TGTGCCAGCAGTAGAGAGGGTTGGGGCCAAGAGACCCAGTACTTC
>NA|TRBJ1-5|NA|TRBV6-5
CASSSDNSNQPQHF
TGTGCCAGCAGTTCCGACAATAGCAATCAGCCCCAGCATTTT
>TRBD1|TRBJ1-2|NA|TRBV12-3/TRBV12-4
CASRKQGAKGYTF
TGTGCCAGCAGAAAACAGGGGGCGAAAGGCTACACCTTC
>NA|TRBJ1-6|NA|TRBV5-1
CASSLVDRKNSPLHF
TGCGCCAGCAGCTTGGTGGACAGAAAGAATTCACCCCTCCACTTT
>TRBD1|TRBJ2-1|NA|TRBV7-9
CASSSTPYRGNEQFF
TGTGCCAGCAGCTCCACTCCTTACAGGGGCAATGAGCAGTTCTTC
>NA|TRBJ2-5|once|TRBV7-2
CASSLLPRGGLETQYF
TGTGCCAGCAGCTTATTACCGAGGGGGGGGCTGGAGACCCAGTACTTC
>NA|TRBJ2-2|once|TRBV9
CASSVANSPNTGELFF
TGTGCCAGCAGCGTAGCGAACTCCCCGAACACCGGGGAGCTGTTTTTT
>TRBD2|TRBJ2-2|NA|TRBV10-3
CAIAGLAGGPGELFF
TGTGCCATCGCGGGACTAGCGGGAGGACCCGGGGAGCTGTTTTTT
>NA|TRBJ2-2|NA|TRBV4-3
CASSPLGQANTGELFF
TGCGCCAGCAGCCCCTTGGGGCAGGCGAACACCGGGGAGCTGTTTTTT
>NA|TRBJ2-3|NA|TRBV11-3
CASSLVGRPRTDTQYF
TGTGCCAGCAGCTTAGTTGGGCGACCCCGCACAGATACGCAGTATTTT
>NA|TRBJ2-6|NA|TRBV3-1/TRBV3-2
CASSLKPRLSGANVLTF
TGTGCCAGCAGCCTAAAACCTCGACTCTCTGGGGCCAACGTCCTGACTTTC
>TRBD1|TRBJ2-5|NA|TRBV27
CASSLSSQGAETQYF
TGTGCCAGCAGTTTATCAAGCCAGGGGGCCGAGACCCAGTACTTC
>TRBD2|TRBJ2-1|NA|TRBV24-1
CATSDSGLAGPNPYNEQFF
TGTGCCACCAGTGATTCGGGACTAGCGGGCCCCAATCCCTACAATGAGCAGTTCTTC
>NA|TRBJ2-7|NA|TRBV6-2/TRBV6-3
CASSPDGAGRYEQYF
TGTGCCAGCAGTCCGGACGGTGCGGGTCGCTACGAGCAGTACTTC
>TRBD2|TRBJ2-5|NA|TRBV7-2
CASSLRTSRQGTQYF
TGTGCCAGCAGCTTACGGACTAGCAGACAAGGCACCCAGTACTTC
>TRBD2|TRBJ2-1|NA|TRBV9
CASSVGSGSSYNEQFF
TGTGCCAGCAGCGTGGGTAGCGGGAGTTCCTACAATGAGCAGTTCTTC
>NA|TRBJ2-3|NA|TRBV5-4
CASSPPRGTTDTQYF
TGTGCCAGCAGCCCTCCGCGGGGTACCACAGATACGCAGTATTTT
>TRBD1|TRBJ1-1|NA|TRBV29-1
CSVQKQGTNTEAFF
TGCAGCGTCCAAAAACAGGGGACGAACACTGAAGCTTTCTTT
>NA|TRBJ2-1|NA|TRBV12-1
CASSPRDSPNEQFF
TGTGCCAGCAGTCCCCGGGACTCCCCCAATGAGCAGTTCTTC
>TRBD2|TRBJ2-3|NA|TRBV28
CASTLRDYGTDTQYF
TGTGCCAGCACCCTAAGGGACTACGGCACAGATACGCAGTATTTT